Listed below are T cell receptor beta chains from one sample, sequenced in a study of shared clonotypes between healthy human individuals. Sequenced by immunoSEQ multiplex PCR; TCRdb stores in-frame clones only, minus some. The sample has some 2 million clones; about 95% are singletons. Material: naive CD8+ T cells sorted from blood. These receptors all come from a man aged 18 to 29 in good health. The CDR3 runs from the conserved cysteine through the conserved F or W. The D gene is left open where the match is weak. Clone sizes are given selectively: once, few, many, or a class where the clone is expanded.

DNA: TGTGCCAGCAGCCACGCCAACCGGGGTGCTGAGCAGTACTTC; CDR3: CASSHANRGAEQYF; size: once; J: TRBJ2-7; D: .; V: TRBV7-9
DNA: TGTGCCAGCAGCTCCTCCGCCTTGGGGCTTAACACCGGGGAGCTGTTTTTT; CDR3: CASSSSALGLNTGELFF; size: .; J: TRBJ2-2; D: .; V: TRBV7-2
DNA: TGTGCCAGCAGTGGACTAGCTGAAGAGACCCAGTACTTC; CDR3: CASSGLAEETQYF; size: .; J: TRBJ2-5; D: TRBD2; V: TRBV2
DNA: TGTGCCAGCAGAGTCCTCCTCTCCACAGATACGCAGTATTTT; CDR3: CASRVLLSTDTQYF; size: .; J: TRBJ2-3; D: .; V: TRBV6-1
DNA: TGTGCCAGCAGCTTGGGAGGGCCAATGTCAGCTTTCTTT; CDR3: CASSLGGPMSAFF; size: .; J: TRBJ1-1; D: .; V: TRBV13
DNA: TGTGCCAGCAGACAAACAGGGGGCAGCTACGAGCAGTACTTC; CDR3: CASRQTGGSYEQYF; size: .; J: TRBJ2-7; D: TRBD1; V: TRBV28
DNA: TGTGCCAGCAGCAGCGCCGGGACCCCGGACGGCTACACCTTC; CDR3: CASSSAGTPDGYTF; size: .; J: TRBJ1-2; D: .; V: TRBV11-1
DNA: TGCGCCAGCAGTGAGTCGATTTACAGGGGCGGTGAGCAGTACTTC; CDR3: CASSESIYRGGEQYF; size: .; J: TRBJ2-7; D: TRBD1; V: TRBV10-1
DNA: TGTGCCAGCAGCTGGGACTTTAAACTCGCCTACGAGCAGTACTTC; CDR3: CASSWDFKLAYEQYF; size: .; J: TRBJ2-7; D: .; V: TRBV11-2
DNA: TGCGCCAGCAGCCTGGAGCGGGGGGCTAACTCCTACGAGCAGTACTTC; CDR3: CASSLERGANSYEQYF; size: .; J: TRBJ2-7; D: TRBD2; V: TRBV4-1
DNA: TGTGCCAGCAGCTTGGACGACACACCCTTCTCAGATACGCAGTATTTT; CDR3: CASSLDDTPFSDTQYF; size: .; J: TRBJ2-3; D: .; V: TRBV5-6
DNA: TGTGCCAGCAGTGAAACGGCAGGGGAACGGGAGGAGCAGTACTTC; CDR3: CASSETAGEREEQYF; size: once; J: TRBJ2-7; D: .; V: TRBV2
DNA: TGTGCCAGCAGTGAAGCGTGGTTAGCGCTCTCCTACGAGCAGTACTTC; CDR3: CASSEAWLALSYEQYF; size: .; J: TRBJ2-7; D: .; V: TRBV2
DNA: TGCGCCATTACCCTCCTGCTCGGACAGGGTTTAAGCTCCTACGAGCAGTACTTC; CDR3: CAITLLLGQGLSSYEQYF; size: once; J: TRBJ2-7; D: TRBD1; V: TRBV10-1
DNA: TGTGCCAGCAGCCCCTGGGGTGGGGCTAATGAAAAACTGTTTTTT; CDR3: CASSPWGGANEKLFF; size: .; J: TRBJ1-4; D: .; V: TRBV5-6